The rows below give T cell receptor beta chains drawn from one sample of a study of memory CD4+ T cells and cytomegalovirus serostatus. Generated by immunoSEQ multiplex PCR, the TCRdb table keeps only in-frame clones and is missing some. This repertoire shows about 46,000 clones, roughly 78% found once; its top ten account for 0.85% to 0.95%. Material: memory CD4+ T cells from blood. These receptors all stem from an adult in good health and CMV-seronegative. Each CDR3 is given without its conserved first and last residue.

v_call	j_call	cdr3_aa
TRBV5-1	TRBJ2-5	ASSFSGGQETQY
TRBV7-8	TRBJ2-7	ASSPTVHYEQY
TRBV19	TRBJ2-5	ASSNIGETQY
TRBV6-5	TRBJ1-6	ASSYSGLPNSPLH
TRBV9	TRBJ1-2	ASSALGYGYT
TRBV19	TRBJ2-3	ASSSWARTDTQY
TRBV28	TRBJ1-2	ASSPTTGLAGYT
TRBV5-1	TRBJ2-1	ASSLAIDYNEQF
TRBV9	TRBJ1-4	ASSVGRQGMEKLF
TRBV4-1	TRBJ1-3	ASSHGTADTIY
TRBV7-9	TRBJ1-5	ASSSQGTHQPQH
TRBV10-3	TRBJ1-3	AIREKGTSGNTIY
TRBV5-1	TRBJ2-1	ASSHGTSQVNEQF
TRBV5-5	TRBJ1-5	ASSPTGGYNQPQH
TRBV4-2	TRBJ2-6	ASSQDGSAGANVLT
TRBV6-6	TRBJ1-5	ASSYADRGQPQH
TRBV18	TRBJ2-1	ASSWAGADNEQF
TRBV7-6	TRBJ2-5	ASSLVFKETQY
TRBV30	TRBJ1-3	AWMTGSGNTIY
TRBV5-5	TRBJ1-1	ASSSLTRGDTEAF
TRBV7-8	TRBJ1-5	ASSPQGHRDSNQPQH
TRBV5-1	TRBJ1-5	ASSLSGINQPQH